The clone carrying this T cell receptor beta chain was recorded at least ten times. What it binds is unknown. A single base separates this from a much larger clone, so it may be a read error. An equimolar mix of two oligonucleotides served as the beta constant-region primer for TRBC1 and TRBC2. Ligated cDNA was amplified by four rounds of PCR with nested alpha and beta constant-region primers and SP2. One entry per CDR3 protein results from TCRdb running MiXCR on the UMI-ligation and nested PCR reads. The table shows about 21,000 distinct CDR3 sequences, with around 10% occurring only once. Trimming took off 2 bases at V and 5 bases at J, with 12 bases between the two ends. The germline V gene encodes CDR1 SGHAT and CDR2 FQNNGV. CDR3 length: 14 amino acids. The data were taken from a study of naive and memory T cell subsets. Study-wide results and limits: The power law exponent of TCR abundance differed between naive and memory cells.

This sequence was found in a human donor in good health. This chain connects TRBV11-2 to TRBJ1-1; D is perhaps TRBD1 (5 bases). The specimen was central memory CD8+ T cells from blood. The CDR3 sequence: CASSLNGGNTEAFF. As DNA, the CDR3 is TGTGCCAGCAGCTTAAATGGGGGGAATACTGAAGCTTTCTTT. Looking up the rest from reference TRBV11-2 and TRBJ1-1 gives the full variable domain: EAGVAQSPRYKIIEKRQSVAFWCNPISGHATLYWYQQILGQGPKLLIQFQNNGVVDDSQLPKDRFSAERLKGVDSTLKIQPAKLEDSAVYLCASSLNGGNTEAFFGQGTRLTVV.